This T cell receptor beta chain was identified in a study of T cells after posttransplantation cyclophosphamide. Overall study findings and caveats: Recipient CMV seropositivity and CMV reactivation strongly tracked TRB clonality. Blood and skin or GI T cell repertoires showed limited TRB overlap. Donor-recipient repertoire similarity was low at 1-2 months, rising over year one.

Busulfan-fludarabine conditioning, marrow transplant, and cyclophosphamide on days +3 and +4 were administered. Data came from immunoSEQ multiplex PCR; TCRdb stores just in-frame clones and leaves some out. The sample includes tens of thousands of clones, none of them occurring once. CDR1 is SGHTA, CDR2 FQGTGA, per germline. The J segment lost 5 bases and the V segment lost 5 bases, leaving 7 bases of the junction unmatched. The CDR3 is 17 amino acids. This clone was observed many times. What it binds is not known. The starting material was PBMCs, obtained after allogeneic stem cell transplant with posttransplant cyclophosphamide. The receptor comes from a young adult male patient who received an allogeneic stem cell transplant from a related donor, was CMV-positive, and had no GVHD. Some T cells may be graft donor cells. V is TRBV7-3 and J is TRBJ2-1; 15 bases align to TRBD2. DNA for the CDR3: TGTGCCAGCAGCCAGGGACTAGCGGGAGGCGTACACAATGAGCAGTTCTTC. This sequence encodes CASSQGLAGGVHNEQFF.